This T cell receptor (beta chain) originates from a study of blood T cells in healthy people across ages. The CDR3 runs 13 residues. Germline loops: CDR1 SEHNR, CDR2 FQNEAQ (reference sequence). Trimming took off 7 bases at V and 5 bases at J, with 14 bases between the two ends. This clonotype was seen a few times. Through a sample-barcoded 5' primer and a J-beta primer mix, a second PCR was run for roughly 6 to 12 cycles. TCRdb redid the calling of the 5' RACE reads with MiXCR, one entry per CDR3 protein. The repertoire has 650,000 to 700,000 distinct CDR3 sequences, around 52% of them found once; the top ten carry less than 15%.

The sequenced sample was blood. This TCR was recovered from a woman of 80 years or more in good health. The V call is TRBV7-9, the J call TRBJ2-5; TRBD1 or TRBD2 may be the D gene (6 bases each). CDR3 bases: TGTGCCAGCACTCGAGGGGGGAGTGAGACCCAGTACTTC. Protein product: CASTRGGSETQYF.